What follows are 27 T cell receptor beta chains derived from one specimen sequenced in a study. TCRdb re-derived calls from the RT-PCR reads in MiXCR, one entry per CDR3 protein. Among almost 700,000 distinct CDR3 sequences listed, approximately 15% were seen once. The specimen was memory CD4+ T cells from blood. Every receptor here comes from a female donor in good health, serving as a healthy control.

Comments on this clonotype: In this CDR3 the conserved last residue, phenylalanine or tryptophan, is missing, so a read error is likely. This chain uses TRBV6-2 or TRBV6-3 with TRBJ2-7, with D maybe TRBD2 (7 bases). The CDR3 has 17 residues. Germline lookup yields CDR1 MNHEY and CDR2 SVGEGT. Between the trimmed V and J ends, which lost 0 bases and 4 bases, there was a span of 19 bases. The CDR3 loop is CASSYSVRGAERYEQYS. The CDR3 coding sequence is TGTGCCAGCAGTTACTCTGTCCGGGGGGCTGAGAGGTACGAGCAGTACTCC.

This clonotype has just a few counts. The chain carries TRBV20-1 and TRBJ2-3; no clear D gene. Trimming stripped 1 base from V and 1 base from J, with 9 bases between. Germline values: CDR1 DFQATT, CDR2 SNEGSKA (reference sequence). This CDR3 has 14 amino acids. In DNA form, the CDR3 reads TGCAGTGCTAGAGCTGCCCTCGGCACAGATACGCAGTATTTT. Its translation is CSARAALGTDTQYF.

The V gene is TRBV13, the J gene TRBJ2-1; TRBD1 matches at 7 bases. Germline V lookup: CDR1 PRHDT, CDR2 FYEKMQ (reference sequence). Trimming at V came to 5 bases and at J to 7 bases, leaving 14 bases not matched to a gene. The CDR3 extends over 16 amino acids. The CDR3 loop is CASSRVTGSLPNEQFF. The CDR3 DNA reads TGTGCCAGCAGCCGAGTGACAGGGAGCCTCCCAAATGAGCAGTTCTTC.

This sequence joins TRBV3-1 and TRBJ1-1; weak D call: TRBD1 (5 bases). The CDR3 sequence is 13 residues long. CDR1 and CDR2 from the germline V gene are LGHDT and YNNKEL (reference sequence). Trimming removed 0 bases from V and 13 bases from J, with 15 bases in between. The CDR3 loop is CASSQDSETEVFF. The CDR3 coding sequence is TGTGCCAGCAGCCAAGATTCTGAGACAGAGGTTTTCTTT.

This chain connects TRBV7-2 to TRBJ2-1, with a tentative D call TRBD1 (6 bases). Germline values: CDR1 SGHTA, CDR2 FQGNSA. Trimming took off 0 bases at V and 4 bases at J, with 13 bases between the two ends. The CDR3 contains 16 residues. CDR3 residues: CASSLAPGQYYNEQFF. The CDR3 bases are TGTGCCAGCAGCTTAGCCCCAGGACAGTATTACAATGAGCAGTTCTTC.

This clonotype appeared many times. This chain connects TRBV12-3 or TRBV12-4 to TRBJ1-2; 7 nucleotides match TRBD1. The CDR3 length is 13 residues. V lost 3 bases to trimming and J lost 7 bases; unmatched junction nucleotides: 5. The chain's CDR3 is CASSLEGARGYTF. As DNA, the CDR3 is TGTGCCAGCAGTTTGGAGGGGGCGCGTGGCTACACCTTC.

This clonotype was found a few times. The chain couples TRBV20-1 to TRBJ2-7, with D possibly being TRBD2 (6 bases). Germline CDR1 reads DFQATT; CDR2 reads SNEGSKA (reference sequence). With 0 bases removed from V and 3 bases from J, the gap between germline ends came to 15 bases. The CDR3 loop spans 15 amino acids. DNA of the CDR3: TGCAGTGCTAGAGAGCCCTGGGGGACTGACTACGAGCAGTACTTC. Translated: CSAREPWGTDYEQYF.

The chain combines TRBV7-3 with TRBJ2-5, with a weak D call TRBD1 (6 bases). Trimming pared 1 base from V and 4 bases from J, leaving 13 bases between. The CDR3 loop spans 15 amino acids. From germline, CDR1 is SGHTA and CDR2 FQGTGA. The CDR3 DNA reads as TGTGCCAGCAGCTTAATTACAGGGCCGCGAGAGACCCAGTACTTC. It codes for CASSLITGPRETQYF. Filled out from reference TRBV7-3 and TRBJ2-5, the complete variable domain reads GAGVSQTPSNKVTEKGKYVELRCDPISGHTALYWYRQSLGQGPEFLIYFQGTGAADDSGLPNDRFFAVRPEGSVSTLKIQRTERGDSAVYLCASSLITGPRETQYFGPGTRLLVL.

This clonotype was detected only a few times. The chain carries TRBV18 and TRBJ2-2; the D is unclear. The CDR3 is 18 amino acids. V was pared by 6 bases and J by 2 bases, with 22 bases between. Germline V gene sequence: CDR1 KGHSH, CDR2 LQKENI. Here the CDR3 DNA reads TGTGCCAGCTCCGGAATCCCTCTTACCAGCTATAACACCGGGGAGCTGTTTTTT. Translation: CASSGIPLTSYNTGELFF.

This clonotype appeared a few times. The chain employs TRBV20-1 and TRBJ1-2; no definite D call. V dropped 0 bases and J dropped 6 bases, with 14 bases sitting between them. CDR1 and CDR2 (germline): DFQATT, SNEGSKA (reference sequence). This CDR3 is 14 amino acids long. CDR3 in amino acids: CSARDPPVGDGYTF. The DNA of the CDR3 is TGCAGTGCTAGAGATCCGCCGGTCGGGGATGGCTACACCTTC.

Ten or more counts support this clonotype. Written as DNA, the CDR3 is TGTGCCAGCAGCTTAGGGGGTTTCAACTACGAGCAGTACTTC. The encoded protein is CASSLGGFNYEQYF. V is TRBV7-9 and J is TRBJ2-7; D unclear. Trimming pared 1 base from V and 3 bases from J, leaving 10 bases between. The CDR3 has 14 residues. Germline values: CDR1 SEHNR, CDR2 FQNEAQ (reference sequence).

This clonotype has at least ten counts. This chain joins TRBV7-2 and TRBJ2-3; 8 bases fit TRBD2. The trim removed 2 bases at V and 4 bases at J, leaving 8 bases unmatched. The CDR3 covers 16 residues. CDR1 and CDR2 from the germline V gene are SGHTA and FQGNSA. In nucleotides, the CDR3 is TGTGCCAGCAGCTTAAATTGGTTACTAGCGGCAGATACGCAGTATTTT. It encodes CASSLNWLLAADTQYF.

This clonotype turned up a few times. The rearrangement links TRBV20-1 to TRBJ2-7, with D perhaps TRBD2 (7 bases). Germline CDR1 is DFQATT and CDR2 is SNEGSKA (reference sequence). The V end lost 6 bases, the J end lost 2 bases, and 17 bases lay between the germline ends. This CDR3 has 14 amino acids. CDR3 bases: TGCAGTGCCGAGGGAGGGGGATCCACCTACGAGCAGTACTTC. It codes for CSAEGGGSTYEQYF.

This clonotype was recorded at least ten times. The chain joins TRBV5-1 to TRBJ2-5; D unresolved. The V gene's germline CDR1 is SGHRS and CDR2 YFSETQ. Between the trimmed V and J ends, which lost 3 bases and 5 bases, there was a span of 14 bases. There are 14 residues in the CDR3. CDR3 loop: CASSWTVSGETQYF. The CDR3 DNA follows: TGCGCCAGCAGCTGGACGGTTTCTGGGGAGACCCAGTACTTC.

The CDR3 DNA reads as TGCAGTGCTAGAGCGGACAGGGAGGGAGGCACTGAAGCTTTCTTT. Translation: CSARADREGGTEAFF. This chain connects TRBV20-1 to TRBJ1-1, with 8 bases fitting TRBD1. CDR3 length: 15 amino acids. V shed 1 base and J 4 bases; nucleotides not matched to a gene: 8. Germline V gene lookup returns CDR1 DFQATT and CDR2 SNEGSKA (reference sequence).

There are many counts of this clonotype. The rearrangement links TRBV7-3 to TRBJ2-1; TRBD2 aligns across 8 bases. CDR1 and CDR2 from the germline V gene are SGHTA and FQGTGA. J lost 6 bases, V lost 5 bases, and 12 bases had no gene match. The CDR3 length is 16 residues. CDR3 coding DNA: TGTGCCAGCAGCCAACGTTCGCTAGCGGGCCCCAATGAGCAGTTCTTC. It specifies CASSQRSLAGPNEQFF. The full variable domain, in which reference TRBV7-3 and TRBJ2-1 provide the parts outside the CDR3, is GAGVSQTPSNKVTEKGKYVELRCDPISGHTALYWYRQSLGQGPEFLIYFQGTGAADDSGLPNDRFFAVRPEGSVSTLKIQRTERGDSAVYLCASSQRSLAGPNEQFFGPGTRLTVL.

Note on this clonotype: This may be a read error: a much more frequent sequence differs by one nucleotide. The V gene is TRBV4-3, the J gene TRBJ1-2; D is perhaps TRBD1 (6 bases). CDR3 length: 14 residues. The germline V gene has CDR1 LGHNA and CDR2 YSLEER. CDR3 DNA: TGCTCCAGCACCCCGGCGGGGGGCAGGCTTGGCTACACCTTC. Its translation: CSSTPAGGRLGYTF.

V gene TRBV7-6 combines with J gene TRBJ2-2, with D unresolved. Germline values: CDR1 SGHVS, CDR2 FNYEAQ. The CDR3 consists of 19 residues. V was shortened by 3 bases and J by 6 bases, with 26 bases between the two germline ends. CDR3 amino acids: CASSFFIRSDTPPPGELFF. CDR3 nucleotide sequence: TGTGCCAGCAGCTTTTTCATTCGGTCCGACACCCCCCCGCCCGGGGAGCTGTTTTTT.

The V gene is TRBV27, the J gene TRBJ2-7; TRBD1 might be the D (6 bases). Trimming removed 2 bases from V and 6 bases from J, with 14 bases in between. The CDR3 runs to 14 residues. CDR1 is MNHEY, CDR2 SMNVEV, per germline (reference sequence). Here the CDR3 reads CASSLIHRAGEQYF. The CDR3 DNA sequence: TGTGCCAGCAGTTTAATCCACAGGGCCGGCGAGCAGTACTTC.

This clonotype occurred a few times. This sequence joins TRBV7-2 and TRBJ2-2; no clear D gene. The ends were cut back, 1 base at V and 6 bases at J, with 12 bases in the middle. Germline CDR1 is SGHTA and CDR2 is FQGNSA. This CDR3 has 15 residues. Written as DNA, the CDR3 is TGTGCCAGCAGCTTAGAAGCTGGAGCTGCCGGGGAGCTGTTTTTT. Translated: CASSLEAGAAGELFF.

A few counts support this clonotype. The chain recombines TRBV9 with TRBJ2-3; TRBD1 matches 7 bases. V was pared by 8 bases and J by 2 bases, with 5 bases of the junction left unmatched. The CDR3 is made up of 13 amino acids. In germline, CDR1 is SGDLS, CDR2 YYNGEE. The CDR3 bases are TGTGCCAGTCAGGGGGTAAACACAGATACGCAGTATTTT. Translation gives CASQGVNTDTQYF.

This clonotype was recorded at least ten times. This sequence joins TRBV7-2 and TRBJ2-6, with 7 bases lining up with TRBD1. Looked up from germline, CDR1 is SGHTA and CDR2 is FQGNSA. J gave up 0 bases and V 6 bases, and 5 bases lay outside the gene matches. The CDR3 sequence is 16 residues long. The CDR3 here is CASRSGQFSGANVLTF. CDR3 nucleotide sequence: TGTGCCAGCAGATCGGGACAGTTCTCTGGGGCCAACGTCCTGACTTTC.

This chain joins TRBV20-1 and TRBJ2-5; no clear D gene. The V and J ends lost 4 bases and 5 bases respectively, with 8 bases between them. The germline CDR1 and CDR2 sequences are DFQATT and SNEGSKA (reference sequence). This CDR3 region has 11 residues. The CDR3 nucleotides are TGCAGTGCTAATCCCCGGGAGACCCAGTACTTC. It codes for CSANPRETQYF.

The V gene is TRBV29-1, the J gene TRBJ2-5; D is unclear. CDR3 length: 13 residues. With 2 bases removed from V and 2 bases from J, the gap between germline ends came to 9 bases. CDR1 is SQVTM and CDR2 is ANQGSEA in the germline V gene. CDR3 nucleotides: TGCAGCGTTGAAAAGGGATTTCAAGAGACCCAGTACTTC. Its protein is CSVEKGFQETQYF.

This clonotype was recorded many times. The chain joins TRBV7-6 to TRBJ2-7; D uncertain. Germline assignment: CDR1 SGHVS and CDR2 FNYEAQ. The CDR3 spans 13 residues. V was shortened by 0 bases and J by 3 bases, with 6 bases between the two germline ends. CDR3 in amino acids: CASSLARSYEQYF. CDR3 DNA sequence: TGTGCCAGCAGCTTAGCGCGCAGCTACGAGCAGTACTTC.

This clonotype was detected many times. The V gene is TRBV12-3 or TRBV12-4, the J gene TRBJ2-4; no firm D call. The CDR3 covers 14 residues. Deletions cut 4 bases from V and 0 bases from J, with 7 bases between. CDR3 sequence reads: CASSYNIAKNIQYF. CDR3 sequence (DNA): TGTGCCAGCAGTTATAATATAGCCAAAAACATTCAGTACTTC.

This clonotype showed up just a few times. The chain uses TRBV7-8 and TRBJ2-3, with D perhaps matching TRBD1 or TRBD2 (5 bases each). This CDR3 has 15 residues. V lost 4 bases, J lost 9 bases, and 20 bases lay in between. From germline, CDR1 is SGHVS and CDR2 FQNEAQ. CDR3 bases: TGTGCCAGCAGCTCCCAGGGTGTGAGCGGAGGAACGCAGTATTTT. Translating it yields CASSSQGVSGGTQYF. Using reference TRBV7-8 and TRBJ2-3 for the parts outside the CDR3, the full variable domain is GAGVSQSPRYKVAKRGQDVALRCDPISGHVSLFWYQQALGQGPEFLTYFQNEAQLDKSGLPSDRFFAERPEGSVSTLKIQRTQQEDSAVYLCASSSQGVSGGTQYFGPGTRLTVL.